The present entry profiles one TCR beta chain with its context. This specimen comes from a study of cytomegalovirus exposure and HLA in healthy donors. The CDR3 has 14 amino acids. Per the germline V gene, CDR1 is SGHTA and CDR2 is FQGTGA. V lost 7 bases and J 7 bases, leaving 19 bases between the germline ends. PCR primers comprised 60 Vbeta and 13 Jbeta primers. The assay was immunoSEQ multiplex PCR, and TCRdb's table has in-frame clones only and misses some. The data hold hundreds of thousands of clones, with around 89% observed a single time. Sequencing was performed on PBMCs. The chain carries TRBV7-3 and TRBJ2-5; the D gene is possibly TRBD2 (6 bases). The receptor was isolated from a woman aged 18 to 35 in good health and CMV-seronegative. The CDR3 region is CASMTGPSRGTQYF. The CDR3 nucleotides read TGTGCCAGCATGACGGGCCCATCGCGGGGGACCCAGTACTTC.